A single sample gave rise to the 11 T cell receptor beta chains below, sequenced in a study of shared clonotypes between healthy human individuals. Assay used: immunoSEQ multiplex PCR; TCRdb lists only in-frame clones, some missing. The table shows some 1.5 million clones, with over 95% occurring only once. Specimen: naive CD4+ T cells sorted from blood. The subset was: CD45RA+ positively selected. The receptors were sampled from a man aged 25 to 45 in good health.

The CDR3 is CASSTTSGYSYNEQFF. The CDR3 coding sequence is TGTGCCAGTAGTACCACTAGCGGATACTCCTACAATGAGCAGTTCTTC. The chain uses TRBV19 and TRBJ2-1; 8 nucleotides line up with TRBD2. Germline CDR1 is LNHDA and CDR2 is SQIVND (reference sequence). V lost 4 bases to trimming and J lost 0 bases; unmatched junction nucleotides: 5. CDR3 length equals 16 residues.

The rearrangement uses TRBV27 and TRBJ1-5; TRBD1 matches 7 bases. CDR1 and CDR2 from the germline V gene are MNHEY and SMNVEV (reference sequence). The CDR3 is 17 amino acids. Trimming cost V 5 bases and J 7 bases; bases outside gene matches: 17. The CDR3 reads CASSLWALDREGQPQHF. The CDR3 nucleotides read TGTGCCAGCAGTCTATGGGCCCTAGACAGGGAGGGACAGCCCCAGCATTTT.

The chain carries TRBV5-4 and TRBJ1-1; D perhaps matches TRBD1 (5 bases). The CDR3 length is 14 residues. Trimming shortened V by 5 bases and J by 6 bases, and 17 bases separated the two germline ends. CDR1 is SGHNT and CDR2 is YYREEE in the germline V gene (reference sequence). The CDR3 DNA sequence: TGTGCCAGCAGACAAGACCAGGGAGCCGCTGAAGCTTTCTTT. It translates to CASRQDQGAAEAFF.

This chain connects TRBV7-3 to TRBJ2-1; D remains ambiguous. From germline, CDR1 is SGHTA and CDR2 FQGTGA. This CDR3 has 15 residues. With 2 bases removed from V and 2 bases from J, the gap between germline ends came to 10 bases. CDR3 nucleotide sequence: TGTGCCAGCAGCTTAGGGCAGCCAGCCTACAATGAGCAGTTCTTC. This encodes CASSLGQPAYNEQFF.

This clone occurred once. This chain joins TRBV5-1 and TRBJ2-3, with no clear D. The germline V gene encodes CDR1 SGHRS and CDR2 YFSETQ. CDR3 size: 14 residues. The germline V and J ends were trimmed by 5 bases and 2 bases, with 12 bases remaining between them. CDR3 amino acids: CASRLTRFTDTQYF. DNA of the CDR3: TGCGCCAGCAGATTAACAAGGTTCACAGATACGCAGTATTTT. The full variable domain, its missing parts supplied by reference TRBV5-1 and TRBJ2-3, is KAGVTQTPRYLIKTRGQQVTLSCSPISGHRSVSWYQQTPGQGLQFLFEYFSETQRNKGNFPGRFSGRQFSNSRSEMNVSTLELGDSALYLCASRLTRFTDTQYFGPGTRLTVL.

The V and J genes are TRBV19 and TRBJ2-7; tentatively, D is TRBD1 (6 bases). The CDR3 runs 14 residues. The V and J ends lost 6 bases and 0 bases respectively, with 12 bases between them. Germline lookup yields CDR1 LNHDA and CDR2 SQIVND (reference sequence). The CDR3 coding sequence is TGTGCCAGTAGATCAACAGGGACCTCCTACGAGCAGTACTTC. Protein: CASRSTGTSYEQYF.

Only one count was recorded for this clone. An end of the junction differs from the germline gene, which may be a read error. The sample carries other DNA sequences with the same CDR3. The chain recombines TRBV20-1 with TRBJ2-2; D remains unclear. The germline gives CDR1 DFQATT, CDR2 SNEGSKA (reference sequence). The CDR3 runs to 11 residues. The CDR3 is CSAPKTGELFF. DNA of the CDR3: TGCAGTGCCCCGAAGACCGGGGAGCTGTTTTTT.

This chain uses TRBV5-1 with TRBJ2-3, with D possibly TRBD1 on 6 matching bases. Germline V gene lookup returns CDR1 SGHRS and CDR2 YFSETQ. Trimming cost V 4 bases and J 0 bases, with 12 bases left between them. The CDR3 has 15 amino acids. Here the CDR3 reads CASSTGTPSTDTQYF. DNA for the CDR3: TGCGCCAGCAGCACAGGGACCCCGAGCACAGATACGCAGTATTTT.

This clone was recorded once. This rearrangement joins TRBV7-9 to TRBJ2-1; 8 bases match TRBD2. The ends lost 8 bases at V and 5 bases at J; junction bases unmatched: 8. Germline CDR1 is SEHNR and CDR2 is FQNEAQ (reference sequence). The CDR3 totals 14 residues. The CDR3 sequence is CASLEREYDNEQFF. The CDR3 DNA sequence: TGTGCCAGCTTGGAGCGGGAGTATGACAATGAGCAGTTCTTC.

The gene calls are TRBV29-1 and TRBJ2-1; D is undetermined. Per the germline V gene, CDR1 is SQVTM and CDR2 is ANQGSEA. V was trimmed by 6 bases and J by 0 bases, leaving 15 bases between them. The CDR3 extends over 15 amino acids. In DNA, the CDR3 is TGCAGCGTCCCGACCGTCGACGGCTCCTACAATGAGCAGTTCTTC. Its translation: CSVPTVDGSYNEQFF.

This sequence joins TRBV7-9 and TRBJ1-1; D is uncertain. Germline V gene sequence: CDR1 SEHNR, CDR2 FQNEAQ (reference sequence). The CDR3 has 15 residues. Trimming stripped 5 bases from V and 5 bases from J, with 18 bases between. The CDR3 spells CASSPRVELLTEAFF. CDR3 DNA sequence: TGTGCCAGCAGCCCCCGCGTAGAGTTGTTGACTGAAGCTTTCTTT.